Reported below is one TCR beta chain. Its target antigen remains unknown. Sequencing instrument: Illumina HiSeq 2000. TCR beta cDNA libraries were prepared using 5'RACE template switching, which introduced a universal primer site and unique molecular identifiers. cDNA synthesis was primed from the TCR beta constant segment, followed by two successive PCR amplification steps. Processing in the source paper ran as follows. MIGEC handled demultiplexing of the reads and grouping by UMI, while MiTCR was used to assemble and quantify clonotypes. To exclude erroneous sequences, any TCR cDNA sequence not supported by at least two reads was discarded. The tcR package was used for downstream repertoire analysis, with clonotypes matched between fractions based on CDR3 nucleotide sequence plus V segment. VDJmatch was used to annotate antigen specificity against VDJdb, with one amino acid substitution allowed in CDR3. After the reads were reprocessed by TCRdb, one entry was made per CDR3 protein sequence, with no DNA. The V and J calls, along with clone size, are taken from TCRdb and not from the paper's own processing. In this sample's table one finds about 540,000 distinct CDR3 sequences. Approximately 3.6% of the sample is in the top ten clones.

The sample belongs to a study of T cells expressing NK-cell markers (dated by TCRdb to the early 2020s). For the study in its entirety: TCR beta-chain repertoires were profiled in sorted CD3+CD56+NKG2C+, CD3+CD56+NKG2C- and CD3+CD56-NKG2C+ T-cell subsets from about 8 donors. Among the eight sequenced donors, only one was HCMV-seronegative, while the other seven were HCMV-seropositive. Randomly selected healthy volunteers, three men and five women, were used as the eight sequenced donors. Illumina HiSeq 2000/2500, MiSeq or NextSeq was used to sequence libraries as 2 x 150 bp reads. Broader findings and caveats from the paper: Whether the expanded NKG2C-expressing T cell clones were specific for HCMV antigens was left unclear. In several donors, the dominant CD3+CD56+NKG2C+ clonotypes were found to rank among the top 10 CD8+ clonotypes and to make up roughly 1.0-8% of CD8+ T cells. Those dominant clonotypes were again the most abundant among CD3+CD56-NKG2C+ cells in several donors, at about 25-60.1%.

To determine HCMV serostatus, a commercial ELISA kit was used to detect HCMV-specific IgG in serum. Peripheral blood mononuclear cells were isolated from blood by Ficoll density gradient centrifugation. Reading from cysteine to phenylalanine, the CDR3 counts 12 amino acids. A DNA sequence was not provided. According to the germline V gene, CDR1 reads SQVTM and CDR2 reads ANQGSEA. Sequenced input: blood T cells: a sorted CD56 or NKG2C T cell subset, CD4+ or CD8+ T cells, or bulk PBMC T cells (not recorded which). The receptor comes from a man aged 18-30 years in good health. Donor details come from another sample of the same person, matched by shared clones. The sequence links TRBV29-1 to TRBJ2-1. The CDR3 protein sequence reads: CSVGLLDNEQFF.